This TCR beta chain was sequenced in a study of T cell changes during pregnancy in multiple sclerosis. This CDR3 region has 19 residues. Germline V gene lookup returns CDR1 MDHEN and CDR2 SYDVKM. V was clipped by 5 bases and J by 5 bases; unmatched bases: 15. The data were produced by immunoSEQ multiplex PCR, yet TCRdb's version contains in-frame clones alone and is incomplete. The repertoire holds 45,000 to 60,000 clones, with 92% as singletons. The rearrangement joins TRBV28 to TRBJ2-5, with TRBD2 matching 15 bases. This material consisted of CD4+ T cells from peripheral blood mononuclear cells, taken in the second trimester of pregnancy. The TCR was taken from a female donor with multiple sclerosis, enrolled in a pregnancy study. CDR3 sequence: CASSLPGLAGGGAPETQYF. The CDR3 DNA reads TGTGCCAGCAGTCTGCCGGGACTAGCGGGAGGAGGGGCTCCGGAGACCCAGTACTTC.